This T cell receptor delta chain was retrieved from a study of gamma-delta T cells after stem cell transplantation. This clone occurred a few times. Germline values: CDR1 NSMFDY, CDR2 ISSIKDK. V trimming: 3 bases; J trimming: 3 bases; junction bases outside the gene matches: 25. The CDR3 runs to 20 residues. TCRdb reanalysed the RT-PCR reads with CATT. The table shows some 13,000 delta-chain clones, with roughly 29% occurring only once. The chain links TRAV29/DV5 to TRDJ1, with 8 nucleotides matching TRDD3. Sequencing was carried out using gamma-delta T cells. This TCR was recovered from a human donor. It is not recorded whose cells these are; they may come from a transplant donor. CDR3 residues: CAAKSPSVLGGPGRPDKLIF. The DNA for the CDR3 is TGTGCAGCAAAATCTCCCTCGGTACTGGGGGGCCCCGGCCGGCCCGATAAACTCATCTTT.